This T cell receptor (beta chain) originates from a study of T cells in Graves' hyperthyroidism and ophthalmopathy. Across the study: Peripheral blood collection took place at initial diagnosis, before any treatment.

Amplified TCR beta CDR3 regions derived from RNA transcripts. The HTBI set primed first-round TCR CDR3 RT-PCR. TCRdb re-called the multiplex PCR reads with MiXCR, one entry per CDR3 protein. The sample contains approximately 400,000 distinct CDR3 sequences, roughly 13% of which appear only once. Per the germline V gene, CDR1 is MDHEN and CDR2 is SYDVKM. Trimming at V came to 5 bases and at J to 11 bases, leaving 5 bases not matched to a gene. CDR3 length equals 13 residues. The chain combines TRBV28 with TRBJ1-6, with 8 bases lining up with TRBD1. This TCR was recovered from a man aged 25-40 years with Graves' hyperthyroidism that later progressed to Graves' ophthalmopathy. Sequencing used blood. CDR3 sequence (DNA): TGTGCCAGCAGTCCGAGACAGGGGACACCCCTCCACTTT. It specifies CASSPRQGTPLHF.